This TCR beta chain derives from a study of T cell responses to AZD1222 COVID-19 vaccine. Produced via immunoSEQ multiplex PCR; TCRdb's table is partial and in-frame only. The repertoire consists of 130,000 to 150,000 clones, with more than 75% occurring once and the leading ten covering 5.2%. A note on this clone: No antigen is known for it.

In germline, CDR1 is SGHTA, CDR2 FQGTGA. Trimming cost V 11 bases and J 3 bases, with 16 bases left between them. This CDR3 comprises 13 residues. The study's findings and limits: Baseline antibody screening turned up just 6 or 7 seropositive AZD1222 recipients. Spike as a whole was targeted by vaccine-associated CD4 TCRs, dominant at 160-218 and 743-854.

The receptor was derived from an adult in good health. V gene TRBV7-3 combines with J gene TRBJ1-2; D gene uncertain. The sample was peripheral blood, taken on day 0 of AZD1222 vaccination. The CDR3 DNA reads TGTGCCCCCACCCAGAGTGACGACTATGGCTACACCTTC. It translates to CAPTQSDDYGYTF.